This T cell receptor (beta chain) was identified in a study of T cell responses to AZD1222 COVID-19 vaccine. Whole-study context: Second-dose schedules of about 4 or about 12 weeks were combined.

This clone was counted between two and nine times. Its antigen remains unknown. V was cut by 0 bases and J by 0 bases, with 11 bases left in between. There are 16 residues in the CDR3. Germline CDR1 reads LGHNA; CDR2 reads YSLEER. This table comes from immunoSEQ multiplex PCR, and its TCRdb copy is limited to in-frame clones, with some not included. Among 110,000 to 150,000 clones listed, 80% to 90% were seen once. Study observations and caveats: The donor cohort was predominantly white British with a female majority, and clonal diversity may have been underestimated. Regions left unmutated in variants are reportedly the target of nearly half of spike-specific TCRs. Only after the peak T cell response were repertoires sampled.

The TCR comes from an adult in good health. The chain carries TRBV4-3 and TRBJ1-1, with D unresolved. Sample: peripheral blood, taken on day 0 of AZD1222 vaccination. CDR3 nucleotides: TGCGCCAGCAGCCAAGATTGGGAGCTTATGAACACTGAAGCTTTCTTT. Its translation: CASSQDWELMNTEAFF.